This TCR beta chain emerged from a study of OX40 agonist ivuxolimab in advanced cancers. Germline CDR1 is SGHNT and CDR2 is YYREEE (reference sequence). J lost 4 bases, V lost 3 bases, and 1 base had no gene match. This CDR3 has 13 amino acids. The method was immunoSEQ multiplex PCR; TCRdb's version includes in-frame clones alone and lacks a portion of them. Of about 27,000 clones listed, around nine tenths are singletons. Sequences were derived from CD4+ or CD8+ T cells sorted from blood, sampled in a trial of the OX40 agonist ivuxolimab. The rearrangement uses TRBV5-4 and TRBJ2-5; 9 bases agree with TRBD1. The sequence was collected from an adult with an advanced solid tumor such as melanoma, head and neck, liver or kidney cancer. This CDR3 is CASSWDRAETQYF. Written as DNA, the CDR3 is TGTGCCAGCAGCTGGGACAGGGCAGAGACCCAGTACTTC.